Each of the 15 T cell receptor beta chains below was sequenced from the same sample in a study of blood T cell repertoires in COVID-19. Some clones are missing from TCRdb's copy, which holds only in-frame ones; the method was immunoSEQ multiplex PCR. In the table there are 380,000 or so clones, approximately 88% of which are singletons. Sequenced: peripheral blood. These receptors were obtained from a man aged 40-55 years with acute or convalescent COVID-19.

The V and J genes are TRBV7-8 and TRBJ1-5; a possible D gene is TRBD1 (5 bases). V was cut by 2 bases and J by 0 bases, with 8 bases left in between. From germline, CDR1 is SGHVS and CDR2 FQNEAQ. This CDR3 spans 15 amino acids. CDR3 region: CASSLQGTSNQPQHF. CDR3 sequence (DNA): TGTGCCAGCAGCTTACAGGGAACTAGCAATCAGCCCCAGCATTTT.

In its sample, this clone was seen once. This chain links TRBV6-2 or TRBV6-3 with TRBJ2-7; 14 bases map to TRBD2. CDR3 length equals 15 residues. Germline V CDR1 and CDR2: MNHEY, SVGEGT. Trimming removed 5 bases from V and 5 bases from J; junction bases left unmatched: 5. The CDR3 protein is CASSATSGRAHEQYF. The CDR3 nucleotides read TGTGCCAGCAGTGCGACTAGCGGGAGGGCCCACGAGCAGTACTTC.

This clone occurred once. The V call is TRBV28, the J call TRBJ1-2, with 9 positions matching TRBD1. The CDR3 runs to 15 residues. J gave up 6 bases and V 5 bases, and 10 bases lay outside the gene matches. CDR1 and CDR2 from the germline V gene are MDHEN and SYDVKM. CDR3: CASSLQGAFWDGYTF. CDR3 sequence (DNA): TGTGCCAGCAGTCTACAGGGGGCGTTCTGGGATGGCTACACCTTC.

CDR3 sequence (DNA): TGTGCCAGCAGTCCCAGACAGTACGAGCAGTACTTC. Its translation is CASSPRQYEQYF. The chain couples TRBV28 to TRBJ2-7, with a tentative D call TRBD1 (5 bases). The CDR3 has 12 residues. Trimming removed 5 bases from V and 4 bases from J, with 9 bases in between. CDR1 MDHEN and CDR2 SYDVKM come from the germline V gene.

The chain combines TRBV6-5 with TRBJ1-4; possibly TRBD1 for D (5 bases). Germline-derived CDR1 and CDR2 are MNHEY and SVGAGI. The ends were cut back, 6 bases at V and 2 bases at J, with 10 bases in the middle. The CDR3 sequence is 14 residues long. The DNA of the CDR3 is TGTGCCAGCAGAGACAGTTTTACTAATGAAAAACTGTTTTTT. This codes for CASRDSFTNEKLFF.

The rearrangement links TRBV7-9 to TRBJ2-5; TRBD2 matches at 8 bases. The germline V gene encodes CDR1 SEHNR and CDR2 FQNEAQ (reference sequence). This CDR3 comprises 16 residues. V shed 3 bases and J 4 bases; nucleotides not matched to a gene: 10. CDR3 in amino acids: CASSLGASGSPETQYF. CDR3 nucleotide sequence: TGTGCCAGCAGCTTGGGGGCCAGCGGGAGCCCAGAGACCCAGTACTTC.

The J gene is TRBJ1-5, the V gene TRBV5-4; D remains unclear. The ends were cut back, 1 base at V and 3 bases at J, with 11 bases in the middle. The CDR3 has 15 residues. Per the germline V gene, CDR1 is SGHNT and CDR2 is YYREEE (reference sequence). The CDR3 loop reads CASSLYTDPNQPQHF. As DNA, the CDR3 is TGTGCCAGCAGCTTGTACACAGACCCCAATCAGCCCCAGCATTTT.

With respect to this clone: The same CDR3 arises from other DNA sequences in this sample as well. J is TRBJ2-1 and V is TRBV5-1, with 8 bases matching TRBD2. The V and J ends lost 4 bases and 0 bases, in that order; junction bases with no gene match: 3. This CDR3 has 15 residues. Germline V gene lookup returns CDR1 SGHRS and CDR2 YFSETQ. The CDR3: CASSPSGSSYNEQFF. In DNA form, the CDR3 reads TGCGCCAGCAGCCCGAGCGGGAGCTCCTACAATGAGCAGTTCTTC. The complete variable domain, with remaining parts taken from reference TRBV5-1 and TRBJ2-1, reads KAGVTQTPRYLIKTRGQQVTLSCSPISGHRSVSWYQQTPGQGLQFLFEYFSETQRNKGNFPGRFSGRQFSNSRSEMNVSTLELGDSALYLCASSPSGSSYNEQFFGPGTRLTVL.

Written as DNA, the CDR3 is TGCGCCAGCAGCCCCGGCAAGGGGAATACTGAAGCTTTCTTT. This encodes CASSPGKGNTEAFF. The J gene is TRBJ1-1, the V gene TRBV5-1, with a tentative D call TRBD1 (5 bases). Trimming removed 4 bases from V and 5 bases from J, with 15 bases in between. The CDR3 loop spans 14 amino acids. Per germline, CDR1 SGHRS and CDR2 YFSETQ.

This chain uses TRBV10-3 with TRBJ2-5, with D tentatively TRBD1 (7 bases). From germline, CDR1 is ENHRY and CDR2 SYGVKD. The CDR3 is 14 amino acids. Trimming stripped 8 bases from V and 2 bases from J, with 15 bases between. The CDR3 DNA reads TGTGCCATCGCCGCGGGACAGAGACAAGAGACCCAGTACTTC. Translating it yields CAIAAGQRQETQYF.

The chain uses TRBV4-3 and TRBJ2-3; D unresolved. Between the trimmed V and J ends, which lost 1 base and 6 bases, there was a span of 8 bases. Germline values: CDR1 LGHNA, CDR2 YSLEER. The CDR3 has 13 residues. CDR3 nucleotide sequence: TGCGCCAGCAGCCAAGCCCCCGGGGATACGCAGTATTTT. Protein product: CASSQAPGDTQYF.

This clone has only one observation. The chain is built from TRBV29-1 and TRBJ1-1; no definite D call. The length of the CDR3 is 12 residues. Germline V gene sequence: CDR1 SQVTM, CDR2 ANQGSEA. Between the trimmed V and J ends, which lost 6 bases and 6 bases, there was a span of 14 bases. The CDR3 spells CSVQPGRAEAFF. The DNA of the CDR3 is TGCAGCGTCCAACCTGGGCGGGCTGAAGCTTTCTTT.

This clone has only one observation. The gene calls are TRBV4-3 and TRBJ2-7, with TRBD2 matching over 8 bases. The CDR3 covers 16 residues. Looked up from germline, CDR1 is LGHNA and CDR2 is YSLEER. V was clipped by 0 bases and J by 4 bases; unmatched bases: 8. CDR3 nucleotides: TGCGCCAGCAGCCAAGATCTGCGGGGGGCGATATACGAGCAGTACTTC. This sequence encodes CASSQDLRGAIYEQYF.

The V gene is TRBV2, the J gene TRBJ2-1; TRBD1 aligns across 9 bases. V dropped 8 bases and J dropped 3; count of bases not matched to a gene: 5. This CDR3 spans 14 amino acids. The germline gives CDR1 SNHLY, CDR2 FYNNEI. CDR3 amino acids: CASQGDRDYNEQFF. DNA for the CDR3: TGTGCCAGCCAGGGGGACAGGGACTACAATGAGCAGTTCTTC.

The gene calls are TRBV19 and TRBJ2-1; no clear D. Germline lookup yields CDR1 LNHDA and CDR2 SQIVND (reference sequence). The CDR3 sequence is 14 residues long. V was trimmed by 3 bases and J by 9 bases, leaving 15 bases between them. The CDR3 nucleotides are TGTGCCAGTAGTATGCGGCAGAACCGTGGTGAGCAGTTCTTC. Its translation is CASSMRQNRGEQFF.